This TCR beta chain was retrieved from a study of blood T cells in healthy people across ages. Then a second PCR, running roughly 7 to 11 cycles, was carried out with a sample-barcoded 5' primer and a J-beta primer mix. TCRdb used MiXCR to reprocess the 5' RACE reads, holding one entry per CDR3 protein. The data show nearly 1 million distinct CDR3 sequences, with roughly half seen just once and about a fifth held by the top ten. Looked up from germline, CDR1 is DFQATT and CDR2 is SNEGSKA (reference sequence). With V trimmed by 5 bases and J by 5 bases, 16 bases remained unmatched. The CDR3 extends over 16 amino acids. General observations from the study: The long-lived group displayed more naive CD4+ cells, plus higher diversity, than the aged donors did.

This clonotype was found a few times. Its antigen remains unidentified. This TCR derives from a woman in her fifties or sixties in good health. The genes are TRBV20-1 and TRBJ2-7, with 9 nucleotides matching TRBD1. The source material was blood. The CDR3 DNA reads TGCAGTGCTCCGAACCTTCTGGCGGGACAGGGTAACGAGCAGTACTTC. It encodes CSAPNLLAGQGNEQYF.